This passage covers 5 T cell receptor beta chains from one sample sequenced in a study of blood T cell repertoires in COVID-19. The table came from immunoSEQ multiplex PCR; TCRdb's copy has only in-frame clones and leaves some out. The table records about 270,000 clones, under 90% of them present only once. Sequenced material: peripheral blood. Receptors originate from a woman aged 60-70 years with active or convalescent COVID-19.

This chain joins TRBV18 and TRBJ1-2, with D perhaps matching TRBD1 (5 bases). V lost 3 bases and J lost 0, with 14 bases in between. Per the germline V gene, CDR1 is KGHSH and CDR2 is LQKENI. CDR3 length: 16 residues. CDR3 protein: CASSPKTGPSNYGYTF. The CDR3 coding sequence is TGTGCCAGCTCACCCAAAACAGGCCCCTCTAACTATGGCTACACCTTC.

This rearrangement joins TRBV7-6 to TRBJ2-3, with D possibly matching TRBD2 (6 bases). CDR1 is SGHVS and CDR2 is FNYEAQ in the germline V gene. Deletions cut 5 bases from V and 4 bases from J, with 22 bases between. This CDR3 spans 17 amino acids. The CDR3: CASSLTPSAGGADTQYF. In DNA form, the CDR3 reads TGTGCCAGCAGCCTAACCCCTAGCGCCGGAGGGGCAGATACGCAGTATTTT.

V and J are TRBV28 and TRBJ2-7; possible D gene TRBD1, 6 bases. With 1 base removed from V and 7 bases from J, the gap between germline ends came to 11 bases. The CDR3 loop spans 13 amino acids. The germline gives CDR1 MDHEN, CDR2 SYDVKM. The DNA for the CDR3 is TGTGCCAGCAGTTTATTTCAGGGGAGAGAGCAGTACTTC. Translated: CASSLFQGREQYF.

The rearrangement joins TRBV7-2 to TRBJ1-6, with a possible D match to TRBD1 (6 bases). V was shortened by 0 bases and J by 9 bases, with 12 bases between the two germline ends. CDR1 is SGHTA and CDR2 is FQGNSA in the germline V gene. The CDR3 is made up of 15 amino acids. The CDR3 region is CASSLAPGEVSPLHF. The DNA of the CDR3 is TGTGCCAGCAGCTTAGCGCCAGGGGAAGTTTCACCCCTCCACTTT.

V and J are TRBV30 and TRBJ2-2; 7 bases are shared with TRBD2. The CDR3 is made up of 15 amino acids. The germline V gene encodes CDR1 GTSNPN and CDR2 SVGIG (reference sequence). Germline trimming cut 4 bases from V and 6 bases from J; bases unmatched to any gene: 11. CDR3 sequence reads: CAWTLGGGGPGELFF. As DNA, the CDR3 is TGTGCCTGGACTCTGGGGGGGGGAGGCCCCGGGGAGCTGTTTTTT.